This T cell receptor (beta chain) was found in a study of cytomegalovirus exposure and HLA in healthy donors. Study outcomes and limitations: In an earlier analysis, about 87% or about 30%: the productive usage of most TCR beta V segments. Most subjects' HLA-A and HLA-B alleles were reportedly predicted from TCR beta sequences.

In the PCR, 60 Vbeta and 13 Jbeta primers were used. Clones were read by immunoSEQ multiplex PCR, and TCRdb kept only the in-frame ones, dropping some. The sample holds around 30,000 clones; approximately 87% are singletons and the top ten take around 3%. As to this clone: Its antigen remains unknown.

The CDR3 contains 14 residues. Germline CDR1 is LNHDA and CDR2 is SQIVND (reference sequence). Between the trimmed V and J ends, which lost 7 bases and 4 bases, there was a span of 15 bases. The TCR was taken from a boy aged 10-17 years in good health and CMV-seronegative. Sequencing was carried out using PBMCs. The chain combines TRBV19 with TRBJ2-3, with D possibly matching TRBD1 (6 bases). The CDR3 loop is CASTPTWGPDTQYF. DNA of the CDR3: TGTGCCAGTACCCCCACTTGGGGGCCAGATACGCAGTATTTT.